This T cell receptor beta chain was found in a study of Graves' ophthalmopathy and Graves' hyperthyroidism. Findings and limits, study-wide: Also, most clonotypes expanded in the thyroid above 0.001 frequency appeared in blood. For predicting ophthalmopathy progression, the model had about 64% sensitivity and under 85% specificity. A model of 13 signatures distinguished ophthalmopathy from stable hyperthyroidism at roughly 86% sensitivity and 81.08% specificity.

Amplification of the TCR beta CDR3 regions used RNA transcripts (as template). First-round RT-PCR with HTBI primers preceded a second-round multiplex PCR. TCRdb redid the calling of the multiplex PCR reads with MiXCR, one entry per CDR3 protein. The sample consists of hundreds of thousands of distinct CDR3 sequences, roughly 14% of them appearing once. Trimming removed 5 bases at V and 0 bases at J, with 22 bases between. The germline gives CDR1 SEHNR, CDR2 FQNEAQ (reference sequence). The CDR3 consists of 18 residues. The table lists this clonotype with many counts. Its specificity is unknown. Pregnant or lactating patients and those with other autoimmune diseases or uncontrolled infections were excluded.

The sequence was collected from a young woman with stable Graves' hyperthyroidism. The sample was peripheral blood. The chain links TRBV7-9 to TRBJ2-5; a weak D match, TRBD2 (6 bases). The CDR3 is CASSPSGLSSGYQETQYF. CDR3 in DNA: TGTGCCAGCAGCCCATCGGGACTCTCCTCCGGGTACCAAGAGACCCAGTACTTC.